This entry concerns a single T cell receptor (beta chain). The antigen remains undetermined. The record originates from a study of shared clonotypes between healthy human individuals. Study conclusions and caveats: Naive CD4 clonotypes overlapped across a few donors at roughly 5.1%.

Clones were read by immunoSEQ multiplex PCR, and TCRdb kept only the in-frame ones, dropping some. The sample carries over a million clones, 78% recorded once. This CDR3 comprises 13 residues. V was shortened by 2 bases and J by 0 bases, with 5 bases between the two germline ends. CDR1 MDHEN and CDR2 SYDVKM come from the germline V gene. This clonotype was obtained from a man in his late teens or twenties in good health. Some clones in this sample may be carry-over from other donors' samples. This chain joins TRBV28 and TRBJ2-7; D gene ambiguous. Sequencing was done on a sample of memory CD4+ T cells from PBMCs. Subset specified: CD45RA-negative fraction. The CDR3 loop reads CASSLGVSYEQYF. CDR3 sequence (DNA): TGTGCCAGCAGTTTAGGGGTCTCCTACGAGCAGTACTTC.